These 27 T cell receptor beta chains came from one sample sequenced in a study of cytomegalovirus exposure and HLA in healthy donors. In the PCR, 60 Vbeta and 13 Jbeta primers were used. This table comes from immunoSEQ multiplex PCR, and its TCRdb copy is limited to in-frame clones, with some not included. The profile shows 100,000 to 150,000 clones, roughly four fifths of them singletons. Input material: PBMCs. Receptors were obtained from a middle-aged woman in good health and CMV-seropositive.

The chain uses TRBV2 and TRBJ2-6; D remains ambiguous. This CDR3 is 14 amino acids long. V gave up 4 bases and J gave up 0 bases, with 4 bases separating them. Per germline, CDR1 SNHLY and CDR2 FYNNEI. The CDR3 loop reads CASSGPSGANVLTF. CDR3 nucleotides: TGTGCCAGCAGTGGGCCCTCTGGGGCCAACGTCCTGACTTTC.

The chain couples TRBV28 to TRBJ1-1; unclear D gene. Trimming pared 5 bases from V and 9 bases from J, leaving 22 bases between. Germline CDR1 MDHEN, CDR2 SYDVKM. The CDR3 is 15 amino acids. The CDR3 DNA follows: TGTGCCAGCAGTGTTCAGTCCTGGACTATAAGAAAAGCTTTCTTT. Translation: CASSVQSWTIRKAFF.

The chain employs TRBV28 and TRBJ2-2, with TRBD2 identical over 8 bases. This CDR3 is 16 amino acids long. The trim removed 4 bases at V and 5 bases at J, leaving 9 bases unmatched. Germline CDR1 reads MDHEN; CDR2 reads SYDVKM. The CDR3 sequence: CASSWGGSGRTGELFF. The CDR3 DNA is TGTGCCAGCAGTTGGGGGGGGAGCGGGAGAACCGGGGAGCTGTTTTTT.

This clone was seen more than once but under ten times. This chain joins TRBV15 and TRBJ2-5; 11 positions match TRBD2. After removal of 0 bases from V and 4 bases from J, the junction contained 1 base not matched to a gene. Germline lookup yields CDR1 LNHNV and CDR2 YYDKDF (reference sequence). CDR3 size: 15 residues. CDR3 nucleotide sequence: TGTGCCACCAGCAGAGATAGCGGGGGGGCAGAGACCCAGTACTTC. Translating gives CATSRDSGGAETQYF.

The chain recombines TRBV7-9 with TRBJ2-1, with 13 positions matching TRBD2. This CDR3 has 16 residues. Germline V gene lookup returns CDR1 SEHNR and CDR2 FQNEAQ (reference sequence). V lost 2 bases, J lost 7 bases, and 5 bases stayed unmatched. CDR3 sequence (DNA): TGTGCCAGCAGCTTAATTCCGGGACTAGCGGGGAATGAGCAGTTCTTC. Protein sequence: CASSLIPGLAGNEQFF.

The chain carries TRBV30 and TRBJ1-1; D possibly corresponds to TRBD1 (6 bases). Trimming took off 8 bases at V and 5 bases at J, with 15 bases between the two ends. CDR1 GTSNPN and CDR2 SVGIG come from the germline V gene (reference sequence). CDR3 length: 12 amino acids. The CDR3 DNA sequence: TGTGCCCGCCAAATCCAGGGGACTGAAGCTTTCTTT. This codes for CARQIQGTEAFF.

Of note for this clone: The sample holds other DNA sequences that translate to the same CDR3. The V call is TRBV7-2, the J call TRBJ2-1; TRBD2 matches at 12 bases. With 0 bases clipped from V and 4 bases from J, the junction kept 1 base outside the gene matches. Germline V gene lookup returns CDR1 SGHTA and CDR2 FQGNSA. This CDR3 region has 16 residues. The CDR3 reads CASSLAGTSGYNEQFF. The CDR3 DNA follows: TGTGCCAGCAGCTTAGCGGGGACTAGCGGGTACAATGAGCAGTTCTTC. Variable domain in full (rest from reference TRBV7-2 and TRBJ2-1): GAGVSQSPSNKVTEKGKDVELRCDPISGHTALYWYRQSLGQGLEFLIYFQGNSAPDKSGLPSDRFSAERTGGSVSTLTIQRTQQEDSAVYLCASSLAGTSGYNEQFFGPGTRLTVL.

This clone appeared once. V and J are TRBV18 and TRBJ2-1; weak D call: TRBD1 (6 bases). Trimming removed 2 bases from V and 5 bases from J, with 16 bases in between. The V gene's germline CDR1 is KGHSH and CDR2 LQKENI. This CDR3 has 16 amino acids. The CDR3, as DNA: TGTGCCAGCTCACCATTGGCGACAGGTCTCAACAATGAGCAGTTCTTC. Its protein product is CASSPLATGLNNEQFF.

This clone was seen a few times. The rearrangement joins TRBV5-4 to TRBJ1-1; maybe TRBD1 (6 bases). Germline CDR1 reads SGHNT; CDR2 reads YYREEE (reference sequence). The CDR3 loop spans 14 amino acids. Trimming left V 0 bases short and J 6 bases short, with 12 bases between. CDR3 nucleotides: TGTGCCAGCAGCTTGGCCGGGACACACCCTGAAGCTTTCTTT. It codes for CASSLAGTHPEAFF.

This clone was detected once. V gene TRBV19 combines with J gene TRBJ1-1; tentative D call: TRBD1 (5 bases). Germline CDR1 is LNHDA and CDR2 is SQIVND (reference sequence). V lost 3 bases, J lost 0 bases, and 11 bases lay in between. The CDR3 consists of 15 residues. CDR3 sequence: CASSIPRQMNTEAFF. DNA of the CDR3: TGTGCCAGTAGTATTCCCAGACAGATGAACACTGAAGCTTTCTTT.

This clone was observed a single time. The V call is TRBV6-4, the J call TRBJ2-1, with D unresolved. The CDR3 has 17 residues. The germline gives CDR1 MRHNA, CDR2 SNTAGT. With 0 bases removed from V and 0 bases from J, the gap between germline ends came to 12 bases. CDR3 coding DNA: TGTGCCAGCAGTGACTCGCCGAGCGAGAGCTCCTACAATGAGCAGTTCTTC. Its translation: CASSDSPSESSYNEQFF.

V gene TRBV27 combines with J gene TRBJ2-7; a weak D match, TRBD1 (5 bases). This CDR3 has 15 residues. Trimming left V 4 bases short and J 1 base short, with 14 bases between. Germline lookup yields CDR1 MNHEY and CDR2 SMNVEV (reference sequence). The CDR3 DNA sequence: TGTGCCAGCAGTTCATTACAGGCAAGATCCTACGAGCAGTACTTC. Residues: CASSSLQARSYEQYF.

The V and J genes are TRBV7-2 and TRBJ2-1; D perhaps matches TRBD2 (6 bases). The germline V and J ends were trimmed by 5 bases and 6 bases, with 14 bases remaining between them. The CDR3 is 14 residues long. Looked up from germline, CDR1 is SGHTA and CDR2 is FQGNSA. This chain's CDR3 is CASSPGLIFNEQFF. The DNA for the CDR3 is TGTGCCAGCAGCCCGGGACTGATATTCAATGAGCAGTTCTTC.

The chain carries TRBV28 and TRBJ2-5; D might be TRBD2 (6 bases). The assigned J gene may be wrong: the sequence end matches TRBJ2-7 better. Germline lookup yields CDR1 MDHEN and CDR2 SYDVKM. The CDR3 spans 16 residues. This CDR3 reads CASSLSSGTYPYEQYF. CDR3 in DNA: TGTGCCAGCAGTTTATCATCCGGGACTTATCCCTACGAGCAGTACTTC.

V is TRBV2 and J is TRBJ1-5, with 7 positions matching TRBD1. V lost 8 bases, J lost 7 bases, and 11 bases stayed unmatched. CDR1 is SNHLY, CDR2 FYNNEI, per germline. This CDR3 contains 14 residues. In DNA, the CDR3 is TGTGCCAGCGACGGTAGACAGGGTCAACAGCCCCAGCATTTT. This encodes CASDGRQGQQPQHF.

This chain connects TRBV18 to TRBJ1-2; weak D call: TRBD1 (5 bases). The CDR3 sequence is 13 residues long. The V end lost 4 bases, the J end lost 8 bases, and 14 bases lay between the germline ends. CDR1 is KGHSH and CDR2 is LQKENI in the germline V gene. Here the CDR3 reads CASSLQQVYGYTF. The CDR3 DNA reads as TGTGCCAGCTCACTCCAACAGGTCTACGGCTACACCTTC.

This chain links TRBV9 with TRBJ1-1; 8 bases are shared with TRBD1. Germline-derived CDR1 and CDR2 are SGDLS and YYNGEE. The CDR3 runs 15 residues. Germline trimming cut 4 bases from V and 0 bases from J; bases unmatched to any gene: 5. CDR3 DNA sequence: TGTGCCAGCAGCTCCCAACAGGGGGTGAACACTGAAGCTTTCTTT. Residues: CASSSQQGVNTEAFF.

This chain connects TRBV13 to TRBJ2-1, with TRBD1 identical over 12 bases. V lost 5 bases and J lost 6; bases outside the gene matches: 5. The germline V gene encodes CDR1 PRHDT and CDR2 FYEKMQ (reference sequence). The length of the CDR3 is 15 residues. The CDR3 nucleotides read TGTGCCAGCAGCGCGGGACAGGGGGCGGTCAATGAGCAGTTCTTC. Its protein product is CASSAGQGAVNEQFF.

This clone came up once. CDR3 bases: TGTGCCATCAGTGAGGCGACAGGTTGGCACACCATATATTTT. Its protein product is CAISEATGWHTIYF. V gene TRBV10-3 combines with J gene TRBJ1-3, with D possibly being TRBD1 (6 bases). This CDR3 spans 14 amino acids. V lost 2 bases to trimming and J lost 8 bases, with 13 bases between them. In germline, CDR1 is ENHRY, CDR2 SYGVKD.

The genes are TRBV27 and TRBJ2-3; no reliable D call. V lost 4 bases, J lost 1 base, and 12 bases lay in between. Germline V gene lookup returns CDR1 MNHEY and CDR2 SMNVEV (reference sequence). The CDR3 runs 15 residues. This CDR3 reads CASSSSLAGTDTQYF. CDR3 coding DNA: TGTGCCAGCAGTTCGTCGTTGGCCGGCACAGATACGCAGTATTTT.

V is TRBV5-1 and J is TRBJ2-3; 7 positions agree with TRBD1. This CDR3 has 16 amino acids. The junction had 8 bases not matched to a gene; V was cut back by 3 bases and J by 1 base. Germline CDR1 reads SGHRS; CDR2 reads YFSETQ. The CDR3 here is CASSSPDRSGTDTQYF. CDR3 nucleotide sequence: TGCGCCAGCAGCTCCCCGGACAGGTCTGGCACAGATACGCAGTATTTT.

V gene TRBV4-2 combines with J gene TRBJ2-1, with D possibly being TRBD2 (7 bases). Germline V lookup: CDR1 LGHNA, CDR2 YNFKEQ. V was shortened by 0 bases and J by 4 bases, with 22 bases between the two germline ends. This CDR3 contains 19 residues. The CDR3 region is CASSQERRGSGARYNEQFF. Here the CDR3 DNA reads TGTGCCAGCAGCCAAGAGAGAAGGGGGAGCGGGGCGAGATACAATGAGCAGTTCTTC.

The chain couples TRBV5-8 to TRBJ2-1; D call uncertain. Germline V gene lookup returns CDR1 SGHTS and CDR2 YDEGEE. V was shortened by 1 base and J by 2 bases, with 13 bases between the two germline ends. The CDR3 totals 16 residues. Written as DNA, the CDR3 is TGTGCCAGCAGCTTGTCGATTTCCTATGCCTACAATGAGCAGTTCTTC. This sequence encodes CASSLSISYAYNEQFF.

In its sample, this clone was seen once. In DNA, the CDR3 is TGTGCCACCAGCAGAGCTGGGGAGGAGAACACTGAAGCTTTCTTT. This translates into CATSRAGEENTEAFF. The chain is built from TRBV15 and TRBJ1-1; D gene uncertain. This CDR3 has 15 amino acids. Germline CDR1 and CDR2: LNHNV and YYDKDF (reference sequence). V was cut by 1 base and J by 1 base, with 10 bases left in between.

The chain couples TRBV9 to TRBJ2-3, with TRBD2 matching 8 bases. The CDR3 covers 17 residues. Germline trimming cut 3 bases from V and 1 base from J; bases unmatched to any gene: 10. The V gene's germline CDR1 is SGDLS and CDR2 YYNGEE. The CDR3: CASSDSGMELGTDTQYF. The CDR3 bases are TGTGCCAGCAGCGATAGCGGGATGGAGCTCGGCACAGATACGCAGTATTTT. Full variable domain (outside the CDR3, taken from reference TRBV9 and TRBJ2-3): DSGVTQTPKHLITATGQRVTLRCSPRSGDLSVYWYQQSLDQGLQFLIQYYNGEERAKGNILERFSAQQFPDLHSELNLSSLELGDSALYFCASSDSGMELGTDTQYFGPGTRLTVL.

This chain uses TRBV7-2 with TRBJ1-3, with D perhaps TRBD1 (6 bases). CDR3 length: 16 amino acids. Germline-derived CDR1 and CDR2 are SGHTA and FQGNSA. The germline V and J ends were trimmed by 3 bases and 2 bases, with 14 bases remaining between them. In DNA, the CDR3 is TGTGCCAGCAGCTTGTTCACCTACAGGGCTGGAAACACCATATATTTT. This sequence encodes CASSLFTYRAGNTIYF.

V is TRBV25-1 and J is TRBJ2-3; a possible D gene is TRBD1 (5 bases). This CDR3 has 13 amino acids. Trimming took 2 bases from V and 6 from J, leaving 9 bases between them. Germline CDR1 is MGHDK and CDR2 is SYGVNS. CDR3 in DNA: TGTGCCAGCAGTGAACCTAACAGGGATACGCAGTATTTT. Translation: CASSEPNRDTQYF. Using reference TRBV25-1 and TRBJ2-3 for the parts outside the CDR3, the full variable domain is EADIYQTPRYLVIGTGKKITLECSQTMGHDKMYWYQQDPGMELHLIHYSYGVNSTEKGDLSSESTVSRIRTEHFPLTLESARPSHTSQYLCASSEPNRDTQYFGPGTRLTVL.